The source of this T cell receptor beta chain is a study of OX40 agonist ivuxolimab in advanced cancers. For the study at large: Hepatocellular carcinoma, melanoma, renal cell or head and neck cancer affected the dose-escalation patients. Eligibility admitted prior anti-PD-1, anti-PD-L1 or anti-CTLA-4 therapy; roughly 40% had some.

TCRdb keeps only in-frame clones here, not all; method: immunoSEQ multiplex PCR. The repertoire holds approximately 58,000 clones, with 84% as singletons. Comments on this clone: Antigen specificity is unknown.

Study results and caveats: Clonal expansion was seen in CD4+ and CD8+ blood T cells by week 6 at 0.1 to 3.0 mg/kg.

Trimming shortened V by 6 bases and J by 10 bases, and 19 bases separated the two germline ends. The CDR3 length is 15 residues. Germline values: CDR1 MNHEY, CDR2 SVGAGI. The origin of this receptor is an adult with an advanced solid tumor such as melanoma, head and neck, liver or kidney cancer. This sample comprised CD4+ or CD8+ T cells sorted from blood, obtained in a trial of the OX40 agonist ivuxolimab. J is TRBJ1-6 and V is TRBV6-5; D possibly corresponds to TRBD1 (5 bases). The CDR3 spells CASRTIGRGGSPLHF. The CDR3 nucleotides read TGTGCCAGCAGGACGATCGGCCGGGGCGGATCACCCCTCCACTTT.